This T cell receptor beta chain was sequenced during a study of cytomegalovirus exposure and HLA in healthy donors. PCR involved 60 Vbeta and 13 Jbeta primers. The method was immunoSEQ multiplex PCR; TCRdb's version includes in-frame clones alone and lacks a portion of them. The data contain 120,000 to 150,000 clones, more than 70% of them singletons. Sequencing input: PBMCs. This clonotype was sampled from a man aged 35 to 55 in good health and CMV-seronegative.

The CDR3 loop is CASSDPRGGGATDTQYF. CDR3 sequence (DNA): TGTGCCAGCAGCGATCCTAGGGGCGGGGGGGCCACAGATACGCAGTATTTT. The rearrangement uses TRBV28 and TRBJ2-3; 9 bases align to TRBD2. From germline, CDR1 is MDHEN and CDR2 SYDVKM. The length of the CDR3 is 17 residues. V gave up 6 bases and J gave up 2 bases; unmatched junction bases: 12.